This record concerns one TCR beta chain sequence. Antigen unknown. This sample stems from a study of T cell responses to AZD1222 COVID-19 vaccine. Findings and limits, study-wide: Unmutated regions of variants are reportedly targeted by nearly half of spike-specific TCRs. Spike-specific TCR depth and breadth grew after two AZD1222 doses.

Assay: immunoSEQ multiplex PCR; the TCRdb copy retains only in-frame clones and omits some. The sample lists approximately 92,000 clones, approximately 90% seen once, with around a fifth in the top ten. The CDR3 consists of 15 residues. V lost 8 bases, J lost 2 bases, and 13 bases lay in between. Germline CDR1 MRHNA, CDR2 SNTAGT. The receptor was isolated from an adult in good health. Specimen: peripheral blood, collected on day 0 of AZD1222 vaccination. The chain employs TRBV6-4 and TRBJ2-6; perhaps TRBD1 as D (5 bases). For the CDR3, the DNA is TGTGCCAGCCGCGAAGGGGCGGCTGGGGCCAACGTCCTGACTTTC. Protein product: CASREGAAGANVLTF.